Given below is one T cell receptor (beta chain) in context. Under the authors' procedure: Researchers report that nucleated cell counts were estimated from reference gene primer amplification. TCRdb's copy holds only in-frame clones and misses some; the assay was immunoSEQ multiplex PCR. V, J and clone size were drawn from that table, and D and trimming were deduced from the DNA. The table records approximately 290,000 clones, around 90% of them present only once. Germline CDR1 PRHDT, CDR2 FYEKMQ (reference sequence). V dropped 5 bases and J dropped 7; count of bases not matched to a gene: 17. The CDR3 extends over 17 amino acids. This entry is derived from a study of blood T cell repertoires in COVID-19. Study-wide context: Samples of COVID-19 (acute and convalescent) were obtained from the United States, Italy and Spain. T cells, B-cell-depleted T cells, or PBMCs provided the cDNA or gDNA that served as material.

Sequencing input: peripheral blood. This chain connects TRBV13 to TRBJ2-1, with 7 bases identical to TRBD2. The receptor was isolated from a man between 18 and 35 years old with active or convalescent COVID-19. In DNA, the CDR3 is TGTGCCAGCAGCCCCGAAACGGGTGCGGGAGCGGGGAATGAGCAGTTCTTC. Translation: CASSPETGAGAGNEQFF.